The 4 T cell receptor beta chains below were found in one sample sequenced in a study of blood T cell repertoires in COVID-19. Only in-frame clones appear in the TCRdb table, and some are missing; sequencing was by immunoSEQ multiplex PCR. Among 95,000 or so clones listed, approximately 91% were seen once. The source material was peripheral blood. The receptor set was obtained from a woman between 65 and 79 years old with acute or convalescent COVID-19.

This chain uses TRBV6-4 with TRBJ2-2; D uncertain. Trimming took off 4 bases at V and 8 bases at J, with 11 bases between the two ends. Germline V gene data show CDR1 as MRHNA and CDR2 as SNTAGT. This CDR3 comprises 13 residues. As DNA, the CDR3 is TGTGCCAGCAGTGTAGAGACTGGTGGGGAGCTGTTTTTT. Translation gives CASSVETGGELFF.

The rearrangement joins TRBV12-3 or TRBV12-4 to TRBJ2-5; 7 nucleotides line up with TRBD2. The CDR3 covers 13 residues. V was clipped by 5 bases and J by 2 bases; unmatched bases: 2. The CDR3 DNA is TGTGCCAGCAGTAGGGACTATCAAGAGACCCAGTACTTC. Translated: CASSRDYQETQYF.

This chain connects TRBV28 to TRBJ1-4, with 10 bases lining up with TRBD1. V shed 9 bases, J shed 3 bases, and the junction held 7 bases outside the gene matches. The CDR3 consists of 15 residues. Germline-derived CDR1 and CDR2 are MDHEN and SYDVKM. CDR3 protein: CASRGTGASNEKLFF. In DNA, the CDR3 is TGTGCCAGTCGGGGGACAGGGGCATCTAATGAAAAACTGTTTTTT. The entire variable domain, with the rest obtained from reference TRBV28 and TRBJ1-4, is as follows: DVKVTQSSRYLVKRTGEKVFLECVQDMDHENMFWYRQDPGLGLRLIYFSYDVKMKEKGDIPEGYSVSREKKERFSLILESASTNQTSMYLCASRGTGASNEKLFFGSGTQLSVL.

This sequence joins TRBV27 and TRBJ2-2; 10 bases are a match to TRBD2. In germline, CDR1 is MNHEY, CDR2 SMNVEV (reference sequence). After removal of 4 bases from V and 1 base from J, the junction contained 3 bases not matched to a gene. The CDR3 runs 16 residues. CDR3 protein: CASSSLAGGNTGELFF. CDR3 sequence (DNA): TGTGCCAGCAGTTCCTTAGCGGGAGGGAACACCGGGGAGCTGTTTTTT.